This T cell receptor (beta chain) was captured by sequencing in a study of blood T cells in healthy people across ages. The study's findings and limits: More naive CD4+ cells and higher diversity were found in long-lived than in aged donors.

On this clonotype itself: Its antigen is unidentified.

V was trimmed by 0 bases and J by 0 bases, leaving 6 bases between them. The CDR3 is 14 residues long. The germline gives CDR1 LNHNV, CDR2 YYDKDF (reference sequence). Primers used in a second PCR of about 6 to 11 cycles were a sample-barcoded 5' primer and a J-beta primer mix. TCRdb independently ran MiXCR on the 5' RACE reads; one entry per CDR3 protein. The sample shows 1.4 million to 1.5 million distinct CDR3 sequences, about 43% of them seen only once. This sequence originates from a young woman in good health. Source material: blood. J is TRBJ2-7 and V is TRBV15; D not resolved. CDR3 nucleotide sequence: TGTGCCACCAGCAGAGAAAGAACCTCCTACGAGCAGTACTTC. Protein: CATSRERTSYEQYF.